The present entry profiles one TCR beta chain with its context. What this receptor recognizes is not known. No base quality information exists; no much larger clone differs at one position. The entry originates in a study of OX40 agonist ivuxolimab in advanced cancers. In the study overall: The costimulatory receptor OX40 (CD134) was targeted by ivuxolimab, a fully human IgG2 agonistic monoclonal antibody. Patients were allowed to have had prior anti-PD-1, anti-PD-L1 or anti-CTLA-4 therapy, and 30% to 40% of the dose-escalation patients had previously received checkpoint inhibitors. The paper reports the monotherapy dose-escalation portion (N ≈ 52 patients) of the phase I ivuxolimab trial. Intravenous ivuxolimab was administered to patients every 2 weeks at six dose levels: 0.01, 0.1, 0.3, 1.5, 3 and 10 mg/kg. The dose-escalation cohort was around 83% male with a mean age of roughly 62 years, ranging from about 20 to 80. Peripheral TCRbeta sequencing aimed to test whether ivuxolimab altered TCR sequence diversity and caused clonal T-cell expansion. Of the roughly 52 dose-escalation patients, hepatocellular carcinoma was present in roughly 19, melanoma in approximately 15, renal cell carcinoma in 9 and head and neck cancer in 9. Partial responses occurred in three dose-escalation patients: two with cutaneous melanoma and one with hepatocellular carcinoma.

Patients with autoimmune disease history or receiving systemic immunosuppression were excluded from the trial. Peripheral blood for TCR sequencing was collected from all dose cohorts at baseline, on cycle 4 day 1, and on cycle 7 day 1. Samples were obtained from an open-label, multicenter, first-in-human phase I dose-escalation trial of ivuxolimab. Adults with locally advanced or metastatic melanoma, renal cell, hepatocellular, or head and neck squamous cell carcinoma were enrolled in the trial. Before TCR sequencing, CD4+ T cells and CD8+ T cells were sorted from peripheral blood as separate populations. CDR3 length: 15 amino acids, cysteine to phenylalanine. Kept here is only the CDR3 DNA, which spans 45 bases and is read in frame from base 1. V drops 8 bases and J drops 1 base, leaving 17 bases in between. The germline V gene supplies CDR1 MNHNS and CDR2 SASEGT. Overall results and qualifications from the work: In partial responders in the 0.1-3.0 mg/kg groups, normalized peripheral clonal expansion was found to be among the lowest, especially among CD8+ T cells. The antigen specificity of the peripheral T cells that underwent clonal expansion was not determined. After ivuxolimab, more expanded clones were found on average in CD8+ T cells than in CD4+ T cells. At doses of 0.1 to 3.0 mg/kg, clonal expansion of both CD4+ and CD8+ blood T cells was observed from baseline to week 6. Low levels of normalized T-cell clonal expansion were also seen in some patients who did not respond.

For sequencing of the TCRbeta CDR3 region, genomic DNA was extracted from the sorted cells. The immunoSEQ Assay was used for sequencing of TCRbeta CDR3 regions. Sourced from immuneACCESS, this table was stored by TCRdb with only in-frame sequences that have V and J called. A share of the clones is absent; for the studies checked, an unresolved V gene accounts for under half, and the remainder has no known explanation. The sample has approximately 160,000 clones on record, 90% to 95% of them singletons. In total, the top ten clones hold about 0.31% of the sample. This clonotype was obtained from an adult with an advanced solid tumor such as melanoma, head and neck, liver or kidney cancer. The chain is encoded by TRBV6-1 joined to TRBJ2-5; a tentative D match to TRBD1 spans 5 bases. Here the sequenced sample was CD4+ or CD8+ T cells sorted from blood, taken in a trial of the OX40 agonist ivuxolimab. CDR3 sequence: CASESRRTLQETQYF. The DNA sequence is TGTGCCAGCGAAAGTCGGCGGACACTCCAAGAGACCCAGTACTTC.